This T cell receptor beta chain comes out of a study of sequential checkpoint blockade in melanoma (dated by TCRdb to the late 2010s). Concerning the study at large: In a 1:1 randomization, patients received either first-line nivolumab then ipilimumab (arm A) or ipilimumab then nivolumab (arm B). Maintenance nivolumab came after both trial sequences. Paper-wide results and their limitations: The model for predicting response that combines TCR metrics with mutation burden needs to be validated in larger, independent patient cohorts.

The germline V gene specifies SNHLY as CDR1 and FYNNEI as CDR2. The cysteine opens and the phenylalanine closes a CDR3 of 12 amino acids. This entry keeps only the CDR3 DNA: 36 bases, framed from base 1. The trim is 2 bases for V and 5 bases for J, with a gap of 7 bases between the germline ends. The treatment or condition tag for this specimen amounts to: randomized to nivolumab then ipilimumab (arm A) or the reverse (arm B). Prior DNA-damaging chemotherapy had not been received by any trial patient. On a FACS Aria II flow cytometer, live CD3+CD8+ cells that were negative for CD19 and CD56 were sorted from thawed PBMCs. The samples were obtained from melanoma patients enrolled in CheckMate 064, an open-label, randomized phase II trial testing sequential checkpoint blockade. Peripheral blood mononuclear cells were collected by leukapheresis, purified with Ficoll-Paque, and frozen in human serum with approximately 10% DMSO. Immediately after sorting, the purity of sorted blood CD3+CD8+ cells was verified to be >98%, after which DNA was extracted.

TCRbeta CDR3 regions were immunosequenced from genomic DNA with the immunoSEQ Assay. Before high-throughput sequencing, the genomic DNA was amplified using bias-controlled multiplex PCR. As for the authors' bioinformatics: To quantify the absolute abundance of each unique TCRbeta CDR3 region, the sequences were collapsed and filtered. Clonality, defined as 1 minus Pielou's evenness, was calculated using productive rearrangements only. Clones with significantly greater frequencies in on-treatment versus baseline samples were identified using a previously published method. The source is immuneACCESS, and TCRdb retained only in-frame sequences with V and J called. Part of the clones is not carried over; for the studies checked, unresolved V genes explain less than half of this, and the remainder is unexplained. V, J and clone size reflect that table, while D and trimming were determined from the DNA. The sample table shows over 30,000 clones, and 84% are seen once. Around 6% of the sample is taken by the ten largest.

This clone was picked up a small number of times. Its antigen is currently not known. Base quality data are lacking; no much larger clone is found one base away. The rearranged segments are TRBV2 and TRBJ2-7, with TRBD1 as a weak D call on 5 bases. The sequence came from a human donor with melanoma. The material was CD8+ T cells sorted from blood (inferred from file names), obtained from a patient given nivolumab and ipilimumab in sequence. In nucleotide form, the sequence is TGTGCCAGCAGTGAAATCAGGGACGAGCAGTACTTC. This sequence encodes CASSEIRDEQYF.